The clone carrying this TCR beta chain has a handful of counts. Its target is unknown. The data were taken from a study of radiotherapy plus CTLA-4 blockade in lung cancer. Findings and caveats of the study: According to reports, early shifts in blood T cell clones, alongside interferon-beta, forecast response most accurately. Blood-borne expansion of tumor-derived TCR clones followed radiotherapy plus ipilimumab.

Assay: immunoSEQ multiplex PCR; the TCRdb copy retains only in-frame clones and omits some. The sample consists of tens of thousands of clones, around 76% of them appearing once. Alongside CTLA-4 blockade with ipilimumab, patients with chemo-refractory metastatic non-small-cell lung cancer received focal radiation. The V segment lost 4 bases and the J segment 4 bases; nucleotides outside the gene matches: 3. From germline, CDR1 is MDHEN and CDR2 SYDVKM. CDR3 length equals 14 residues. The sample in question was peripheral blood, obtained from a patient treated with radiotherapy plus ipilimumab. The chain has TRBV28 and TRBJ1-3; 8 nucleotides match TRBD1. The receptor's source is a human donor with non-small cell lung cancer who had a complete response to radiotherapy plus ipilimumab. Here the CDR3 reads CASSWGTGGNTIYF. The CDR3, as DNA: TGTGCCAGCAGTTGGGGGACAGGAGGAAACACCATATATTTT.